Following are 23 T cell receptor beta chains from one sample sequenced in a study of identical twins. One entry per CDR3 protein, called by TCRdb with MiXCR from the 5' RACE reads. This repertoire shows roughly 690,000 distinct CDR3 sequences, around 6% found once; its top ten account for about 2%. The specimen sequenced was naive T cells sorted from blood. The receptors shown here come from a man in his late teens or twenties in good health.

This clonotype was picked up many times. This rearrangement joins TRBV14 to TRBJ1-2; 7 nucleotides align to TRBD1. CDR1 and CDR2 from the germline V gene are SGHDN and FVKESK. This CDR3 spans 14 amino acids. The V gene end was trimmed by 4 bases and the J gene end by 4 bases; junction bases not matched to a gene: 6. CDR3 region: CASSRSGTAYGYTF. The CDR3 DNA reads TGTGCCAGCAGCCGCTCCGGGACAGCCTATGGCTACACCTTC.

This clonotype was recorded many times. The chain uses TRBV20-1 and TRBJ2-5; perhaps TRBD2 as D (5 bases). The CDR3 is 13 residues long. Germline V CDR1 and CDR2: DFQATT, SNEGSKA (reference sequence). The ends were cut back, 5 bases at V and 7 bases at J, with 17 bases in the middle. For the CDR3, the DNA is TGCAGTGCTGAACCGCGGGTTCCTGGGACCCAGTACTTC. As protein: CSAEPRVPGTQYF.

This clonotype was counted between two and nine times. The chain carries TRBV20-1 and TRBJ2-7; 12 bases fit TRBD2. The CDR3 covers 15 residues. V dropped 2 bases and J dropped 2; count of bases not matched to a gene: 4. Per the germline V gene, CDR1 is DFQATT and CDR2 is SNEGSKA (reference sequence). This CDR3 is CSARWGLAGPYEQYF. CDR3 nucleotide sequence: TGCAGTGCTAGATGGGGACTAGCGGGCCCCTACGAGCAGTACTTC.

The sample holds many counts of this clonotype. The chain has TRBV27 and TRBJ1-2; weak D call: TRBD1 (5 bases). V was cut by 5 bases and J by 7 bases, with 29 bases left in between. Per the germline V gene, CDR1 is MNHEY and CDR2 is SMNVEV (reference sequence). The CDR3 is 18 amino acids. In DNA form, the CDR3 reads TGTGCCAGCAGTCTCGGTCCAGAGGTTAATCTCGGGACCAGTGGCTACACCTTC. This sequence encodes CASSLGPEVNLGTSGYTF.

This clonotype was recorded at least ten times. The chain uses TRBV6-1 and TRBJ2-1; D is uncertain. The CDR3 covers 12 residues. Trimming stripped 4 bases from V and 2 bases from J, with 3 bases between. From germline, CDR1 is MNHNS and CDR2 SASEGT. CDR3 sequence: CASSVTYNEQFF. In DNA, the CDR3 is TGTGCCAGCAGTGTTACCTACAATGAGCAGTTCTTC.

This clonotype was observed many times. The chain links TRBV28 to TRBJ2-6; D is unresolved. V was pared by 1 base and J by 2 bases, with 9 bases between. In germline, CDR1 is MDHEN, CDR2 SYDVKM. The CDR3 is made up of 16 amino acids. CDR3 loop: CASSLLHSTGANVLTF. CDR3 bases: TGTGCCAGCAGTTTATTACACAGTACTGGGGCCAACGTCCTGACTTTC. Supplemented by reference TRBV28 and TRBJ2-6, the full variable domain reads DVKVTQSSRYLVKRTGEKVFLECVQDMDHENMFWYRQDPGLGLRLIYFSYDVKMKEKGDIPEGYSVSREKKERFSLILESASTNQTSMYLCASSLLHSTGANVLTFGAGSRLTVL.

A remark on this clonotype: Lacking the conserved final phenylalanine or tryptophan, this CDR3 likely reflects a read error. The V call is TRBV5-1, the J call TRBJ2-7, with D perhaps TRBD1 (6 bases). The CDR3 extends over 15 amino acids. CDR1 and CDR2 from the germline V gene are SGHRS and YFSETQ. V lost 0 bases to trimming and J lost 0 bases, with 10 bases between them. CDR3 nucleotide sequence: TGCGCCAGCAGCTTGGGTCAGGGGATCTCCTACGAGCAGTACTAC. Translation: CASSLGQGISYEQYY.

V is TRBV11-1 and J is TRBJ2-7, with 12 bases aligning to TRBD1. The germline V gene encodes CDR1 SGHAT and CDR2 FQDESV (reference sequence). This CDR3 has 15 residues. After removal of 1 base from V and 5 bases from J, the junction contained 3 bases not matched to a gene. Here the CDR3 DNA reads TGTGCCAGCAGCTTAGAAGGGACAGGGGGCAACGAGCAGTACTTC. This encodes CASSLEGTGGNEQYF. The full variable domain, with the rest looked up from reference TRBV11-1 and TRBJ2-7, is EAEVAQSPRYKITEKSQAVAFWCDPISGHATLYWYRQILGQGPELLVQFQDESVVDDSQLPKDRFSAERLKGVDSTLKIQPAELGDSAMYLCASSLEGTGGNEQYFGPGTRLTVT.

This clonotype has a handful of counts. The V and J genes are TRBV6-5 and TRBJ2-1, with 10 bases that match TRBD2. The germline V gene has CDR1 MNHEY and CDR2 SVGAGI. There are 18 residues in the CDR3. With 3 bases clipped from V and 4 bases from J, the junction kept 12 bases outside the gene matches. This chain's CDR3 is CASSYKFLAGGKYNEQFF. As DNA, the CDR3 is TGTGCCAGCAGTTATAAGTTCTTAGCGGGAGGAAAATACAATGAGCAGTTCTTC.

This clonotype was detected ten times or more. The chain employs TRBV12-3 or TRBV12-4 and TRBJ1-5, with TRBD1 as a possible D gene (5 bases). V was cut by 6 bases and J by 2 bases, with 14 bases left in between. The CDR3 runs 15 residues. CDR3 coding DNA: TGTGCCAGCAGCCTCCAGGGAATCGGCAATCAGCCCCAGCATTTT. Its translation: CASSLQGIGNQPQHF.

On this clonotype: The junction departs from germline at one end; a sequencing error may be responsible. The chain recombines TRBV3-1 with TRBJ2-5; possibly TRBD1 for D (6 bases). This CDR3 has 14 residues. Germline V gene data show CDR1 as LGHDT and CDR2 as YNNKEL (reference sequence). The CDR3: CASSPDPIPGQRNF. CDR3 DNA: TGTGCCAGCAGCCCGGATCCCATTCCGGGACAAAGAAACTTC.

This clonotype showed up just a few times. CDR3 in amino acids: CSIAGDLDTQYF. The DNA for the CDR3 is TGCAGTATAGCGGGAGACCTAGATACGCAGTATTTT. This chain links TRBV20-1 with TRBJ2-3; 9 bases fit TRBD2. The germline V gene encodes CDR1 DFQATT and CDR2 SNEGSKA (reference sequence). The V segment lost 8 bases and the J segment 5 bases; nucleotides outside the gene matches: 5. The CDR3 runs 12 residues.

This clonotype was observed a handful of times. J is TRBJ2-7 and V is TRBV12-3 or TRBV12-4; 16 bases align to TRBD2. J was trimmed by 3 bases and V by 6 bases; bases with no gene match: 8. The CDR3 runs to 17 residues. The CDR3 is CASSPGTSGRALYEQYF. CDR3 nucleotide sequence: TGTGCCAGCAGCCCCGGGACTAGCGGGAGGGCCCTCTACGAGCAGTACTTC.

This clonotype was observed many times. The V call is TRBV12-3 or TRBV12-4, the J call TRBJ2-5; D is unclear. CDR3 length equals 13 residues. The V gene lost 0 bases and the J gene lost 3 bases, with 5 bases spanning the gap. The CDR3 DNA reads as TGTGCCAGCAGTTTAGCTGGGAAAGAGACCCAGTACTTC. Protein: CASSLAGKETQYF.

This clonotype appeared a few times. This sequence joins TRBV5-5 and TRBJ2-3, with a weak D call TRBD2 (6 bases). CDR1 SGHKS and CDR2 YYEKEE come from the germline V gene (reference sequence). Trimming cost V 0 bases and J 1 base, with 12 bases left between them. The CDR3 is 16 residues long. CDR3 nucleotide sequence: TGTGCCAGCAGCTTGGACGCGGGGTTCGGCACAGATACGCAGTATTTT. It codes for CASSLDAGFGTDTQYF.

The chain joins TRBV7-9 to TRBJ1-1; D is unclear. V lost 1 base and J lost 4, with 16 bases in between. This CDR3 is built from 16 residues. The V gene's germline CDR1 is SEHNR and CDR2 FQNEAQ (reference sequence). Here the CDR3 reads CASSLGPRRVSTEAFF. The CDR3 coding sequence is TGTGCCAGCAGCTTAGGGCCGCGGAGGGTCTCCACTGAAGCTTTCTTT.

This clonotype was seen at least ten times. This sequence joins TRBV6-2 or TRBV6-3 and TRBJ2-1, with 8 bases identical to TRBD2. In germline, CDR1 is MNHEY, CDR2 SVGEGT. The J segment lost 8 bases and the V segment lost 5 bases, leaving 11 bases of the junction unmatched. CDR3 size: 15 residues. The CDR3 is CASSAPSGSRDEQFF. CDR3 sequence (DNA): TGTGCCAGCAGTGCACCCAGCGGGAGCAGGGATGAGCAGTTCTTC.

A few counts support this clonotype. The V and J genes are TRBV18 and TRBJ1-4; D possibly corresponds to TRBD1 (6 bases). Trimming shortened V by 0 bases and J by 4 bases, and 15 bases separated the two germline ends. There are 17 residues in the CDR3. Germline-derived CDR1 and CDR2 are KGHSH and LQKENI. CDR3 protein: CASSPPEGGLHNEKLFF. The CDR3 DNA reads as TGTGCCAGCTCACCACCAGAAGGGGGTCTTCATAATGAAAAACTGTTTTTT. The variable domain in full, completed from reference TRBV18 and TRBJ1-4, reads NAGVMQNPRHLVRRRGQEARLRCSPMKGHSHVYWYRQLPEEGLKFMVYLQKENIIDESGMPKERFSAEFPKEGPSILRIQQVVRGDSAAYFCASSPPEGGLHNEKLFFGSGTQLSVL.

This clonotype has just a few counts. This rearrangement joins TRBV11-1 to TRBJ2-7; TRBD2 matches 11 bases. Unmatched junction bases numbered 9, after V lost 5 bases and J lost 6 bases. Per the germline V gene, CDR1 is SGHAT and CDR2 is FQDESV (reference sequence). The CDR3 is made up of 15 amino acids. The CDR3, as DNA: TGTGCCAGCAGCCCCGGCGGGCTAGCGGGAGGCGAGCAGTACTTC. It specifies CASSPGGLAGGEQYF. Drawing the rest from reference TRBV11-1 and TRBJ2-7, the complete variable domain is EAEVAQSPRYKITEKSQAVAFWCDPISGHATLYWYRQILGQGPELLVQFQDESVVDDSQLPKDRFSAERLKGVDSTLKIQPAELGDSAMYLCASSPGGLAGGEQYFGPGTRLTVT.

Many counts were recorded for this clonotype. This chain joins TRBV29-1 and TRBJ2-2; the D call may be TRBD1 or TRBD2 (6 bases each). V was trimmed by 7 bases and J by 6 bases, leaving 21 bases between them. The germline CDR1 and CDR2 sequences are SQVTM and ANQGSEA. The length of the CDR3 is 15 residues. The CDR3 DNA is TGCAGCGCCGGACTATGGGCAGGGGACCCCGGGGAGCTGTTTTTT. It translates to CSAGLWAGDPGELFF.

This clonotype was detected a few times. The chain employs TRBV5-1 and TRBJ2-3; D remains unclear. V shed 1 base and J shed 0 bases, with 9 bases lying between them. CDR1 and CDR2 (germline): SGHRS, YFSETQ. The CDR3 is made up of 15 amino acids. The CDR3 region has the DNA TGCGCCAGCAGCTTGATGACCAAAAGCACAGATACGCAGTATTTT. Its protein product is CASSLMTKSTDTQYF.

This clonotype was found a few times. This sequence joins TRBV15 and TRBJ2-7; D gene unclear. This CDR3 spans 16 amino acids. V lost 0 bases and J lost 6, with 18 bases in between. CDR1 and CDR2 (germline): LNHNV, YYDKDF (reference sequence). DNA for the CDR3: TGTGCCACCAGCAGAGATTCAAGCCCCCTGCCTGCCGAGCAGTACGTC. Its protein product is CATSRDSSPLPAEQYV.

The sample holds many counts of this clonotype. J is TRBJ1-6 and V is TRBV12-3 or TRBV12-4; possibly TRBD1 for D (5 bases). The CDR3 extends over 15 amino acids. Between the trimmed V and J ends, which lost 7 bases and 15 bases, there was a span of 25 bases. The CDR3 here is CASTQGDGGHSGLHF. CDR3 sequence (DNA): TGTGCCAGCACCCAAGGGGACGGAGGCCATTCGGGCCTCCACTTT.